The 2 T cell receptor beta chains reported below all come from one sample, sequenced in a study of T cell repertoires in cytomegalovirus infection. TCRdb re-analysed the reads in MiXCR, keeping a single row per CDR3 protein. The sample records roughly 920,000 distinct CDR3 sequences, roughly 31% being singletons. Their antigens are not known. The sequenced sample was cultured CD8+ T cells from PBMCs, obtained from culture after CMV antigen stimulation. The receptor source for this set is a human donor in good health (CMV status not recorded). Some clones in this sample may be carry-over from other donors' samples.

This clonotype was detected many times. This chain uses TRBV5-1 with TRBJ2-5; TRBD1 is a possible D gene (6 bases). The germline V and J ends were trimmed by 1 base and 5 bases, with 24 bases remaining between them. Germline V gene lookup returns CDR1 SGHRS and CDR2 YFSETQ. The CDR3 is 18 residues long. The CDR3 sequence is CASSLWELYRAGSETQYF. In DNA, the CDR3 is TGCGCCAGCAGCTTGTGGGAACTATACAGGGCCGGTTCGGAGACCCAGTACTTC. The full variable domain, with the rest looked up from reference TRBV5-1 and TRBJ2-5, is KAGVTQTPRYLIKTRGQQVTLSCSPISGHRSVSWYQQTPGQGLQFLFEYFSETQRNKGNFPGRFSGRQFSNSRSEMNVSTLELGDSALYLCASSLWELYRAGSETQYFGPGTRLLVL.

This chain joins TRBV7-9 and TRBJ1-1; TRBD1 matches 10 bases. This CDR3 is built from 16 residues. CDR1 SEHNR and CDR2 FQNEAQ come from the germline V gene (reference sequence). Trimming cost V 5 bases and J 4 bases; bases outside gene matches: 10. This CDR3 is CASSPPPTGGFTEAFF. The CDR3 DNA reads TGTGCCAGCAGCCCCCCCCCGACAGGGGGCTTCACTGAAGCTTTCTTT.